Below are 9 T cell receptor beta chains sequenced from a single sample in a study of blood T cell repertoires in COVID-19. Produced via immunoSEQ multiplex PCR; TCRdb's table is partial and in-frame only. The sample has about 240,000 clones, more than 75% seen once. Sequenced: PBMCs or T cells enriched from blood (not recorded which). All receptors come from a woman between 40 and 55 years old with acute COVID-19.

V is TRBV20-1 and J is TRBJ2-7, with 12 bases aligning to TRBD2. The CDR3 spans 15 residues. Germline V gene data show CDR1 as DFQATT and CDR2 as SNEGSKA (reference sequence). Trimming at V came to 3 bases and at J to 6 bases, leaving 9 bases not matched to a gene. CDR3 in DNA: TGCAGTGCTAGTGACCAGACTAGCGGGAGTGTCGAGCAGTACTTC. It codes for CSASDQTSGSVEQYF.

The CDR3 loop is CASSYVPRTEAFF. CDR3 nucleotides: TGTGCCAGCAGTTACGTTCCGAGGACTGAAGCTTTCTTT. The chain links TRBV6-5 to TRBJ1-1; D gene uncertain. The CDR3 covers 13 residues. Trimming cost V 2 bases and J 5 bases, with 9 bases left between them. Germline V CDR1 and CDR2: MNHEY, SVGAGI.

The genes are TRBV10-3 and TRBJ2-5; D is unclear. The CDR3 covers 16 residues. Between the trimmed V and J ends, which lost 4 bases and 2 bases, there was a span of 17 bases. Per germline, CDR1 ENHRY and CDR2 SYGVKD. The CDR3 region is CAISAWRPTEQETQYF. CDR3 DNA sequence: TGTGCCATCAGTGCTTGGCGGCCGACGGAGCAAGAGACCCAGTACTTC.

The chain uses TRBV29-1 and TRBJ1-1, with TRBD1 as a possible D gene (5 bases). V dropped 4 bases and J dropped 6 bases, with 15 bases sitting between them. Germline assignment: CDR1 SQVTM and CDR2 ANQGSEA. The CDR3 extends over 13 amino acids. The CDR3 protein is CSVVAQGGSEAFF. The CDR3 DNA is TGCAGCGTTGTAGCCCAGGGAGGCTCTGAAGCTTTCTTT.

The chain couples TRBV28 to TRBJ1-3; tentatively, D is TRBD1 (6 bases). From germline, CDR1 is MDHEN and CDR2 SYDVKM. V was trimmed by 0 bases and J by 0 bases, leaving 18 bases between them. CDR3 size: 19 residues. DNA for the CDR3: TGTGCCAGCAGTTTATGGGTGGGCAGGGGCATGGACTCTGGAAACACCATATATTTT. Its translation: CASSLWVGRGMDSGNTIYF.

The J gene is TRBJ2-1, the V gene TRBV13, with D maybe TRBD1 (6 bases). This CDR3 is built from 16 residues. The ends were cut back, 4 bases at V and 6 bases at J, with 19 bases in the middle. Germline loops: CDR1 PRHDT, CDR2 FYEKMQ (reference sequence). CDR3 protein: CASSSRTDRWGNEQFF. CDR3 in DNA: TGTGCCAGCAGCTCCCGAACAGACAGGTGGGGCAATGAGCAGTTCTTC.

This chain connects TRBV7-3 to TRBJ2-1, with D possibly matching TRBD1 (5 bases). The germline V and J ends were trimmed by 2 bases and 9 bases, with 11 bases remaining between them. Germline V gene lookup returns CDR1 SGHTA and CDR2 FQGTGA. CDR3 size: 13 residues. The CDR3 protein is CASSLGRDGEQFF. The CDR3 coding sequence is TGTGCCAGCAGCTTAGGCAGGGATGGTGAGCAGTTCTTC.

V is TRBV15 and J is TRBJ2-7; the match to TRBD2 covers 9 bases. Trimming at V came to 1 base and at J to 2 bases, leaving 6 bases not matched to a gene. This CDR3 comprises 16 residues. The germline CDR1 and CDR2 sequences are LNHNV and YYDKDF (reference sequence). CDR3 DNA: TGTGCCACCAGCAGAGGTGGTAGCGGGAGTGCCTACGAGCAGTACTTC. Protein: CATSRGGSGSAYEQYF.

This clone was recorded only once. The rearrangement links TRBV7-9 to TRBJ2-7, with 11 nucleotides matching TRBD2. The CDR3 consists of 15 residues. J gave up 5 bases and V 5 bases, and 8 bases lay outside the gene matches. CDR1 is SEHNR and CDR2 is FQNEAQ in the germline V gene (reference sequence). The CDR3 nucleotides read TGTGCCAGCAGCCAACTAGCGGGAGTTCCTAACGAGCAGTACTTC. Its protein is CASSQLAGVPNEQYF.